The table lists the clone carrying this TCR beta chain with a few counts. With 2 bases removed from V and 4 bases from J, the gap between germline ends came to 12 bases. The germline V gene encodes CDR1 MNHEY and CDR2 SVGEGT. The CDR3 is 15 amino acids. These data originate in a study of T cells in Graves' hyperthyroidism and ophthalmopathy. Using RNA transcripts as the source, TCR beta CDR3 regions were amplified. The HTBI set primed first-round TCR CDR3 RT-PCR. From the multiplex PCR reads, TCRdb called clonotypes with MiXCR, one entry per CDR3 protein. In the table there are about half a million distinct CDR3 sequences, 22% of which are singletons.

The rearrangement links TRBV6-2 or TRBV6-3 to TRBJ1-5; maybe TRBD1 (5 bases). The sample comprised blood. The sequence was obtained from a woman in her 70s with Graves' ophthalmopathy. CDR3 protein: CASSYRGLGNQPQHF. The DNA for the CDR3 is TGTGCCAGCAGTTACCGGGGGTTGGGAAATCAGCCCCAGCATTTT.